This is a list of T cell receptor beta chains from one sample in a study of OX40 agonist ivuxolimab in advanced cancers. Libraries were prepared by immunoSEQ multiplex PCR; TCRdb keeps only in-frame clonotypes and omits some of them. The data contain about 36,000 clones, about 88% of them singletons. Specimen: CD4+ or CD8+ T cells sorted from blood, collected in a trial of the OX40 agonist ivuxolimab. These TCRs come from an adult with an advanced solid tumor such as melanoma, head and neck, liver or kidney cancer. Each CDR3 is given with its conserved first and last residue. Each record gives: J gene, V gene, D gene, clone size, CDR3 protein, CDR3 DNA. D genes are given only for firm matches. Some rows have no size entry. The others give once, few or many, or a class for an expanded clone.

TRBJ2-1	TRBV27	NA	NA	CASSFVPGGEQFF	TGTGCCAGCAGTTTTGTCCCCGGAGGTGAGCAGTTCTTC
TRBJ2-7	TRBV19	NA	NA	CASSGAVGDYEQYF	TGTGCCAGTAGTGGGGCAGTTGGCGACTACGAGCAGTACTTC
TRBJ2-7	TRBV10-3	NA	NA	CAISPTRGTYEQYF	TGTGCCATCAGCCCGACTAGGGGCACCTACGAGCAGTACTTC
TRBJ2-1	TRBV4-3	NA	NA	CASSPLGGPYNEQFF	TGCGCCAGCAGCCCCCTCGGGGGCCCCTACAATGAGCAGTTCTTC
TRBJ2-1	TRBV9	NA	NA	CASSVEVGLSSYNEQFF	TGTGCCAGCAGCGTAGAGGTCGGCTTAAGCTCCTACAATGAGCAGTTCTTC
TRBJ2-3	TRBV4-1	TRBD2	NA	CASSQGTSGSFSRDTQYF	TGCGCCAGCAGCCAAGGGACTAGCGGGAGCTTTTCGAGGGATACGCAGTATTTT
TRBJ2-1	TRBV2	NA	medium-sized	CASSTDMTYNEQFF	TGTGCCAGCAGCACAGATATGACCTACAATGAGCAGTTCTTC
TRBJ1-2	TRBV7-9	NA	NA	CASSARLDRNYGYTF	TGTGCCAGCAGCGCTAGACTGGATCGTAACTATGGCTACACCTTC
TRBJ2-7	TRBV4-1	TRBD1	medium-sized	CASSQTGGLHEQYF	TGCGCCAGCAGCCAGACAGGGGGTTTGCACGAGCAGTACTTC
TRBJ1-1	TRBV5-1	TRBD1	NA	CASSLVGTGNTEAFF	TGCGCCAGCAGCTTGGTCGGGACAGGCAACACTGAAGCTTTCTTT
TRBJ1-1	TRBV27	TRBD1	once	CASSFLTGGQNTEAFF	TGTGCCAGCAGTTTCCTCACAGGGGGCCAGAACACTGAAGCTTTCTTT
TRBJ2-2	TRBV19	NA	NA	CASSIATQAVWLFF	TGTGCCAGTAGTATAGCTACTCAAGCGGTATGGCTGTTTTTT
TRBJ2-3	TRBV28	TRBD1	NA	CASTETGGPDTQYF	TGTGCCAGTACCGAGACAGGGGGTCCAGATACGCAGTATTTT
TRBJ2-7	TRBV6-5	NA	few	CASSYRQRTEQYF	TGTGCCAGCAGTTACCGACAGCGAACGGAGCAGTACTTC
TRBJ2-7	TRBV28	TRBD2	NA	CASSLSPGLAGIHEQYF	TGTGCCAGCAGCTTATCCCCCGGACTAGCGGGAATCCACGAGCAGTACTTC